This T cell receptor (beta chain) was found in a study of blood T cell repertoires in COVID-19. Study as a whole: COVID-19 samples from acute and convalescent phases originated in the United States, Italy and Spain. T cells, B-cell-depleted T cells, or PBMCs provided the cDNA or gDNA that served as material.

The CDR3 extends over 14 amino acids. Germline values: CDR1 LGHDT, CDR2 YNNKEL (reference sequence). V shed 4 bases and J 6 bases; nucleotides not matched to a gene: 7. Study processing details: The authors estimated nucleated cell counts from reference gene primer amplification. The assay was immunoSEQ multiplex PCR, and TCRdb's table has in-frame clones only and misses some. V and J calls and clone size are copied from that table; D and trimming were computed from the DNA. The table lists about 230,000 clones, 84% of them singletons. The sample holds one count of this clone. The source is a woman in her thirties or forties who had recovered from COVID-19. The V call is TRBV3-1 (or the pseudogene TRBV3-2), the J call TRBJ1-1, with 8 bases aligning to TRBD1. Source material: peripheral blood. The CDR3 is CASSPTGERAEAFF. Written as DNA, the CDR3 is TGTGCCAGCAGCCCGACAGGGGAAAGGGCTGAAGCTTTCTTT.